This T cell receptor beta chain was profiled in a study of blood T cell repertoires in COVID-19. Study background: Samples came from the United States, Italy and Spain, spanning acute and convalescent COVID-19. In each case, the material was cDNA or gDNA derived from T cells, B-cell-depleted T cells, or PBMCs.

Authors' processing steps: Estimated nucleated cell counts came from reference gene primer amplification. Data came from immunoSEQ multiplex PCR; TCRdb stores just in-frame clones and leaves some out. That table furnishes V, J and clone size, whereas the DNA furnished D and trimming. The data hold tens of thousands of clones, with more than 65% observed a single time. Sequencing input: peripheral blood. This clonotype was obtained from a woman older than 75 with active or convalescent COVID-19.

The DNA for the CDR3 is TGTGCCAGCAAACTAGCGGGCGAAGCCTACGAGCAGTACTTC. Amino acid sequence: CASKLAGEAYEQYF. This rearrangement joins TRBV7-6 to TRBJ2-7, with 9 bases that match TRBD2. The CDR3 is 14 residues long. The J segment lost 2 bases and the V segment lost 7 bases, leaving 6 bases of the junction unmatched. The germline gives CDR1 SGHVS, CDR2 FNYEAQ.